This TCR beta chain was profiled in a study of cytomegalovirus exposure and HLA in healthy donors. Study results and caveats: In a later analysis, CMV-associated beta chains were mostly HLA-associated, it appeared.

Regarding this clone: Its antigen remains unidentified.

This CDR3 contains 15 residues. Germline lookup yields CDR1 GTSNPN and CDR2 SVGIG (reference sequence). Trimming stripped 4 bases from V and 0 bases from J, with 16 bases between. The PCR contained 60 Vbeta and 13 Jbeta primers. This table comes from immunoSEQ multiplex PCR, and its TCRdb copy is limited to in-frame clones, with some not included. The profile shows about 76,000 clones, 70% to 85% of them singletons. This chain links TRBV30 with TRBJ2-7, with D possibly being TRBD1 (6 bases). The sequencing input was PBMCs. This TCR was sampled from a man aged 25 to 40 in good health and CMV-seronegative. CDR3 nucleotide sequence: TGTGCCTGGAACCGTCCTGGGACAACCTCCTACGAGCAGTACTTC. It yields the protein CAWNRPGTTSYEQYF.